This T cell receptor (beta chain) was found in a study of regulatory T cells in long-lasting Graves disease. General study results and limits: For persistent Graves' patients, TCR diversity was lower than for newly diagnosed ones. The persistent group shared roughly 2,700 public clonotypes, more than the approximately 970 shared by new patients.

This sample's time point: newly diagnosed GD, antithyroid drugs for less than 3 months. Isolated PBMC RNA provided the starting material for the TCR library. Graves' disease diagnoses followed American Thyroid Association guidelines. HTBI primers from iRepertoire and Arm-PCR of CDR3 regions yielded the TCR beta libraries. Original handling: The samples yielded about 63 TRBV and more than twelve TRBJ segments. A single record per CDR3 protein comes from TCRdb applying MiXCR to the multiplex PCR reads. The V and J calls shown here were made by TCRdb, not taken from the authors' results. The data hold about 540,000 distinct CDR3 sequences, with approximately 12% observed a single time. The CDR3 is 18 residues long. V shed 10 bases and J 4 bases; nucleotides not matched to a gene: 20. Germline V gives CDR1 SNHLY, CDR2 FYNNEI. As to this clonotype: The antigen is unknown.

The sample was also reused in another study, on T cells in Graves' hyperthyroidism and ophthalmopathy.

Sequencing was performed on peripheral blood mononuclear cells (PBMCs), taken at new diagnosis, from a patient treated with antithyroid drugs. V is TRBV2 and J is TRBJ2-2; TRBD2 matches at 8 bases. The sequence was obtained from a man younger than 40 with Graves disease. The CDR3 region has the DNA TGTGCCACCCCCCAAGGAACGGAAACTAGCGGAACCACCGGGGAGCTGTTTTTT. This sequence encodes CATPQGTETSGTTGELFF.